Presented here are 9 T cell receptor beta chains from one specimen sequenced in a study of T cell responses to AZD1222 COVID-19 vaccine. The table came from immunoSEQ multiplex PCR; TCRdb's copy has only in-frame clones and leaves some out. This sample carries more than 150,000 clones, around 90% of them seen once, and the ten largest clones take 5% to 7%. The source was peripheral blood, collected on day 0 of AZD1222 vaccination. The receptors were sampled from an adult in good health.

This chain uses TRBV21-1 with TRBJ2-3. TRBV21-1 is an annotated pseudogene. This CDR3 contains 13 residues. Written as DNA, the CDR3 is TGTGCCAGCAGCAGACCGAGCACAGATACGCAGTATTTT. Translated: CASSRPSTDTQYF.

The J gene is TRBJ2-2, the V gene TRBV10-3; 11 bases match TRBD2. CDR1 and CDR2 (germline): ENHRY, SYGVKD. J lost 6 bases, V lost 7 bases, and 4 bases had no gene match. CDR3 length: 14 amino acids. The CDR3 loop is CAITPGLAAGELFF. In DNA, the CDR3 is TGTGCCATCACCCCGGGACTAGCGGCCGGGGAGCTGTTTTTT.

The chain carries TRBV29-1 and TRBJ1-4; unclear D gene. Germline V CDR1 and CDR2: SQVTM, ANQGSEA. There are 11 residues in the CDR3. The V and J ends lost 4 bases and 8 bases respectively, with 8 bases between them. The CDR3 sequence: CSVVRAEKLFF. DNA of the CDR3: TGCAGCGTTGTTCGGGCGGAAAAACTGTTTTTT.

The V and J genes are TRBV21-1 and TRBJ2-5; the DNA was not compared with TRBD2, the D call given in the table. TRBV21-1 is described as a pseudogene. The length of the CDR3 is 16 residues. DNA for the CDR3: TGTGCCAGCAGCGAAGGGGGCGGGGGTACTGAGGAGACCCAGTACTTC. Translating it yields CASSEGGGGTEETQYF.

In DNA form, the CDR3 reads TGTGCCAGCAGCCCACGACCCACAGCGGGCGGTAGCTCCTACGAGCAGTACTTC. This sequence encodes CASSPRPTAGGSSYEQYF. The genes are TRBV7-8 and TRBJ2-7; D perhaps matches TRBD2 (6 bases). CDR3 length: 18 residues. Trimming pared 5 bases from V and 0 bases from J, leaving 23 bases between. The germline V gene has CDR1 SGHVS and CDR2 FQNEAQ.

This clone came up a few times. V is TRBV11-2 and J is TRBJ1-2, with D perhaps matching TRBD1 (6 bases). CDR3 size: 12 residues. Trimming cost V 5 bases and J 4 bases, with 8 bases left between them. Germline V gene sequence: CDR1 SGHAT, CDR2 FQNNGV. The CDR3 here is CASSPGVYGYTF. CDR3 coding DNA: TGTGCCAGCAGCCCAGGGGTCTATGGCTACACCTTC. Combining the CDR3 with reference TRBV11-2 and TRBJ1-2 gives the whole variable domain EAGVAQSPRYKIIEKRQSVAFWCNPISGHATLYWYQQILGQGPKLLIQFQNNGVVDDSQLPKDRFSAERLKGVDSTLKIQPAKLEDSAVYLCASSPGVYGYTFGSGTRLTVV.

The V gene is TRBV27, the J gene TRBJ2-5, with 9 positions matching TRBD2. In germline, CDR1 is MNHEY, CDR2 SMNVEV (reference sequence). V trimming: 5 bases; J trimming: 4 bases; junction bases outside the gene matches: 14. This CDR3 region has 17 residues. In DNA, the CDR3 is TGTGCCAGCAGTCTCGTTCAGGGCGGGGGGGCGCGAGAGACCCAGTACTTC. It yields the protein CASSLVQGGGARETQYF.

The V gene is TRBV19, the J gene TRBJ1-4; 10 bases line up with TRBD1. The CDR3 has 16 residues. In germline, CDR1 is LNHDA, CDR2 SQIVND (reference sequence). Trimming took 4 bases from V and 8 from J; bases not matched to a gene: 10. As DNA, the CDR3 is TGTGCCAGTAGTACCCGACAGGGGGCTAGAGACGAAAAACTGTTTTTT. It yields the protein CASSTRQGARDEKLFF.

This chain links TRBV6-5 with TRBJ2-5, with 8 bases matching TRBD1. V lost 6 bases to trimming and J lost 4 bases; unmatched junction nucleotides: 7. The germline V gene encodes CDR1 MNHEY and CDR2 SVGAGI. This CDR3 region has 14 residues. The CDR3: CASSGTGVGETQYF. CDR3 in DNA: TGTGCCAGCAGCGGGACAGGCGTCGGAGAGACCCAGTACTTC.